This T cell receptor beta chain was captured by sequencing in a study of blood T cell repertoires in COVID-19. As for the study in general: The United States, Italy and Spain were the sources of the acute and convalescent COVID-19 samples.

Produced via immunoSEQ multiplex PCR; TCRdb's table is partial and in-frame only. The sample has some 270,000 clones; 75% to 90% are singletons. The trim removed 5 bases at V and 12 bases at J, leaving 10 bases unmatched. The length of the CDR3 is 13 residues. The V gene's germline CDR1 is SEHNR and CDR2 FQNEAQ (reference sequence). This receptor was taken from a woman in her 40s who had recovered from COVID-19. The chain joins TRBV7-9 to TRBJ1-1; 9 bases map to TRBD1. Specimen: PBMCs or T cells enriched from blood (not recorded which). The CDR3 loop is CASSHGTGSKTFF. Here the CDR3 DNA reads TGTGCCAGCAGCCATGGGACAGGGAGTAAAACTTTCTTT.